This TCR beta chain was captured in a study of blood T cell repertoires in COVID-19. Study-wide background: The study drew acute and convalescent COVID-19 samples from the United States, Italy and Spain.

Recovered participants had two consecutive negative NP/OP PCR tests, healthcare professional clearance, or symptom resolution. TCRdb keeps only in-frame clones here, not all; method: immunoSEQ multiplex PCR. Among 180,000 or so clones, 84% were seen once, and the ten largest hold 6% to 8%. The CDR3 loop spans 15 amino acids. From germline, CDR1 is MNHEY and CDR2 SVGEGT. J was trimmed by 3 bases and V by 2 bases; bases with no gene match: 6. The receptor comes from a man aged 40-50 years who had recovered from COVID-19. The sample consisted of PBMCs or T cells enriched from blood (not recorded which). The chain joins TRBV6-2 or TRBV6-3 to TRBJ2-7, with 8 bases aligning to TRBD1. CDR3 sequence: CASSYRDRTSYEQYF. The CDR3 DNA sequence: TGTGCCAGCAGTTACCGGGACAGGACCAGCTACGAGCAGTACTTC.